Below are 3 T cell receptor beta chains sequenced from a single sample in a study of T cell changes during pregnancy in multiple sclerosis. The method was immunoSEQ multiplex PCR; TCRdb's version includes in-frame clones alone and lacks a portion of them. Of 28,000 or so clones listed, 80% to 90% were seen once; the top ten hold around 0.72%. The material was CD4+ T cells from peripheral blood mononuclear cells, obtained in the second trimester of pregnancy. Source of these receptors: a female donor with multiple sclerosis, enrolled in a pregnancy study.

The chain carries TRBV2 and TRBJ1-1, with 9 bases that match TRBD1. V lost 7 bases and J lost 1; bases outside the gene matches: 7. This CDR3 region has 15 residues. The germline gives CDR1 SNHLY, CDR2 FYNNEI. For the CDR3, the DNA is TGTGCCAGCACTGGGACAGGGATCGCGAACACTGAAGCTTTCTTT. This sequence encodes CASTGTGIANTEAFF.

The chain carries TRBV6-6 and TRBJ1-3; D unclear. The length of the CDR3 is 15 residues. Per germline, CDR1 MNHNY and CDR2 SVGAGI (reference sequence). Trimming removed 6 bases at V and 0 bases at J, with 12 bases between. CDR3 residues: CASSLYGSSGNTIYF. The DNA for the CDR3 is TGTGCCAGCAGCCTCTACGGGAGCTCTGGAAACACCATATATTTT.

The chain recombines TRBV5-1 with TRBJ2-7, with 8 bases lining up with TRBD1. J was trimmed by 3 bases and V by 4 bases; bases with no gene match: 6. This CDR3 is 14 amino acids long. Germline V lookup: CDR1 SGHRS, CDR2 YFSETQ. The CDR3 spells CASSDDRGRYEQYF. The CDR3 DNA is TGCGCCAGCAGCGACGACAGGGGTCGCTACGAGCAGTACTTC.